A selection of T cell receptor beta chains follows, all from one sample in a study of blood T cell repertoires in COVID-19. The repertoire was sequenced with immunoSEQ multiplex PCR; TCRdb's copy has only in-frame clones and lacks some. The table has about 77,000 clones, 90% seen once. What was sequenced was peripheral blood. The source is a woman aged 80 or older with active or convalescent COVID-19. Both conserved end residues are part of each CDR3. A D gene is named only where the DNA matches it firmly. Clone size is not always given. Where it is, it says once, few, many or a class for expanded clones.

CDR3 | DNA | J | D | size | V | length
CASSKRRSGGADTQYF | TGTGCCAGCAGCAAACGCCGTAGCGGGGGGGCAGATACGCAGTATTTT | TRBJ2-3 | TRBD2 | - | TRBV3-1/TRBV3-2 | 16
CAWKGWRGRSSYEQYF | TGTGCCTGGAAGGGTTGGCGGGGGCGCAGCTCCTACGAGCAGTACTTC | TRBJ2-7 | - | - | TRBV30 | 16
CASSLEPPGVNYGYTF | TGCGCCAGCAGCTTGGAGCCCCCAGGGGTTAACTATGGCTACACCTTC | TRBJ1-2 | - | few | TRBV5-1 | 16
CASSPQGGIDTQYF | TGTGCCAGCAGCCCGCAGGGAGGGATAGATACGCAGTATTTT | TRBJ2-3 | TRBD2 | once | TRBV14 | 14
CASSPLDRVDYTF | TGTGCCAGCTCACCGTTAGACAGGGTGGACTACACCTTC | TRBJ1-2 | TRBD1 | few | TRBV18 | 13
CASSEANQGPPETQYF | TGTGCCAGCAGTGAAGCGAACCAGGGGCCCCCAGAGACCCAGTACTTC | TRBJ2-5 | - | - | TRBV6-1 | 16
CATSRFSDRAYTF | TGTGCCACCAGCCGCTTTAGTGACAGGGCCTACACCTTC | TRBJ1-2 | TRBD1 | - | TRBV15 | 13
CASRAGGSSYNEQFF | TGTGCCAGCAGAGCGGGGGGGAGCTCCTACAATGAGCAGTTCTTC | TRBJ2-1 | TRBD2 | - | TRBV6-6 | 15
CASSYSTGAGAFF | TGTGCCAGCAGTTACTCGACAGGGGCTGGGGCTTTCTTT | TRBJ1-1 | TRBD1 | once | TRBV6-5 | 13
CASSQDPRDTSQFF | TGCGCCAGCAGCCAAGATCCCCGGGACACAAGTCAGTTCTTC | TRBJ2-1 | - | - | TRBV4-3 | 14
CASSQGARGALETQYF | TGTGCCAGCAGCCAAGGAGCACGGGGGGCTCTAGAGACCCAGTACTTC | TRBJ2-5 | - | - | TRBV3-1/TRBV3-2 | 16
CASSQDAGSSYNEQFF | TGCGCCAGCAGCCAAGATGCGGGGAGCTCCTACAATGAGCAGTTCTTC | TRBJ2-1 | - | - | TRBV4-3 | 16
CASSLPAGTITDTQYF | TGTGCCAGCAGCTTGCCTGCAGGGACTATCACAGATACGCAGTATTTT | TRBJ2-3 | TRBD2 | - | TRBV5-4 | 16